This entry lists 26 T cell receptor beta chains sequenced from one sample in a study of cytomegalovirus exposure and HLA in healthy donors. Amplification used 60 Vbeta primers and 13 Jbeta primers. Sequencing was performed with immunoSEQ multiplex PCR; in TCRdb, only in-frame clones are kept and a portion is missing. Of about 160,000 clones listed, around four fifths are singletons. The material sequenced was PBMCs. Receptors originate from a woman between 50 and 59 years old in good health and CMV-seronegative.

The genes are TRBV25-1 and TRBJ1-2, with a possible D match to TRBD1 (5 bases). Germline lookup yields CDR1 MGHDK and CDR2 SYGVNS. Trimming cost V 8 bases and J 6 bases, with 10 bases left between them. The CDR3 extends over 11 amino acids. CDR3 sequence: CASASGNGYTF. The CDR3 DNA sequence: TGTGCCAGCGCCTCAGGGAATGGCTACACCTTC.

The rearrangement joins TRBV5-1 to TRBJ2-1; 11 positions match TRBD2. Germline trimming cut 1 base from V and 8 bases from J; bases unmatched to any gene: 14. The length of the CDR3 is 18 residues. Germline CDR1 is SGHRS and CDR2 is YFSETQ. The CDR3: CASSLKLAGEKGFYEQFF. CDR3 nucleotides: TGCGCCAGCAGCTTGAAACTAGCGGGAGAGAAGGGTTTTTATGAGCAGTTCTTC. The variable domain in full, with the rest retrieved from reference TRBV5-1 and TRBJ2-1, is KAGVTQTPRYLIKTRGQQVTLSCSPISGHRSVSWYQQTPGQGLQFLFEYFSETQRNKGNFPGRFSGRQFSNSRSEMNVSTLELGDSALYLCASSLKLAGEKGFYEQFFGPGTRLTVL.

The genes are TRBV27 and TRBJ1-2; 10 bases fit TRBD1. Germline V gene data show CDR1 as MNHEY and CDR2 as SMNVEV (reference sequence). The V gene end was trimmed by 5 bases and the J gene end by 4 bases; junction bases not matched to a gene: 13. The CDR3 covers 17 residues. Here the CDR3 reads CASSQGQGSGGRYGYTF. The CDR3 nucleotides are TGTGCCAGCAGTCAGGGACAGGGGAGTGGGGGACGCTATGGCTACACCTTC.

The rearrangement uses TRBV7-2 and TRBJ2-7; TRBD1 matches at 7 bases. Trimming cost V 3 bases and J 12 bases; bases outside gene matches: 17. The CDR3 length is 15 residues. Germline CDR1 and CDR2: SGHTA and FQGNSA. For the CDR3, the DNA is TGTGCCAGCAGCTTTACACCGGGACAGAGTGTATTACGGTACTTC. Encoded protein: CASSFTPGQSVLRYF.

The chain employs TRBV28 and TRBJ1-4; TRBD1 aligns across 10 bases. CDR3 length: 16 amino acids. V lost 4 bases and J lost 14; bases outside the gene matches: 16. CDR1 MDHEN and CDR2 SYDVKM come from the germline V gene. CDR3: CASSSYSPGQGRLLFF. The CDR3 DNA is TGTGCCAGCAGTTCATACTCTCCGGGACAGGGGCGATTGCTGTTTTTT.

V gene TRBV2 combines with J gene TRBJ2-7; D gene ambiguous. V was trimmed by 0 bases and J by 4 bases, leaving 4 bases between them. CDR1 and CDR2 from the germline V gene are SNHLY and FYNNEI. The CDR3 totals 12 residues. The CDR3 region is CASSEARYEQYF. DNA for the CDR3: TGTGCCAGCAGTGAAGCGAGATACGAGCAGTACTTC. The full variable domain, rest sourced from reference TRBV2 and TRBJ2-7, is EPEVTQTPSHQVTQMGQEVILRCVPISNHLYFYWYRQILGQKVEFLVSFYNNEISEKSEIFDDQFSVERPDGSNFTLKIRSTKLEDSAMYFCASSEARYEQYFGPGTRLTVT.

In this sample, this clone turned up once. V usage is TRBV5-1 and J usage is TRBJ2-5, with 7 nucleotides matching TRBD1. This CDR3 comprises 13 residues. Trimming cost V 7 bases and J 4 bases; bases outside gene matches: 7. Germline CDR1 and CDR2: SGHRS and YFSETQ. The CDR3 sequence is CASAFRDRETQYF. The DNA for the CDR3 is TGCGCCAGCGCGTTCCGGGACAGAGAGACCCAGTACTTC.

V gene TRBV6-6 combines with J gene TRBJ1-1; TRBD1 matches 8 bases. Germline trimming cut 1 base from V and 5 bases from J; bases unmatched to any gene: 6. Germline CDR1 and CDR2: MNHNY and SVGAGI (reference sequence). The CDR3 spans 15 residues. As DNA, the CDR3 is TGTGCCAGCAGTTACTTACGGACAGGGAAAACTGAAGCTTTCTTT. Translating it yields CASSYLRTGKTEAFF.

The rearrangement joins TRBV28 to TRBJ1-1; TRBD1 matches 7 bases. Trimming took 5 bases from V and 2 from J; bases not matched to a gene: 11. Germline CDR1 reads MDHEN; CDR2 reads SYDVKM. The CDR3 runs 16 residues. CDR3: CASSPSAGQKNTEAFF. Here the CDR3 DNA reads TGTGCCAGCAGTCCCTCGGCGGGACAGAAAAACACTGAAGCTTTCTTT.

This chain uses TRBV28 with TRBJ1-5; 8 bases are a match to TRBD1. The CDR3 contains 13 residues. After removal of 8 bases from V and 5 bases from J, the junction contained 5 bases not matched to a gene. Germline-derived CDR1 and CDR2 are MDHEN and SYDVKM. DNA of the CDR3: TGTGCCAGCCGGGACAGGAGCTATCAGCCCCAGCATTTT. Protein product: CASRDRSYQPQHF.

The V gene is TRBV6-1, the J gene TRBJ2-7; TRBD2 aligns across 14 bases. The length of the CDR3 is 18 residues. The germline V gene has CDR1 MNHNS and CDR2 SASEGT. J gave up 5 bases and V 4 bases, and 13 bases lay outside the gene matches. CDR3: CASSVVGGLAGVYHEQYF. CDR3 DNA sequence: TGTGCCAGCAGTGTCGTGGGGGGACTAGCGGGAGTATATCACGAGCAGTACTTC.

The chain joins TRBV5-1 to TRBJ1-1; 7 bases align to TRBD1. Trimming took 4 bases from V and 4 from J; bases not matched to a gene: 7. Germline V gene data show CDR1 as SGHRS and CDR2 as YFSETQ. The CDR3 sequence is 14 residues long. Written as DNA, the CDR3 is TGCGCCAGCAGCACCACAGGGGTGACCACTGAAGCTTTCTTT. Residues: CASSTTGVTTEAFF.

The CDR3 DNA is TGCAGCGGACGACTAGCGGGGGCACCAGATACGCAGTATTTT. Amino acid sequence: CSGRLAGAPDTQYF. The chain employs TRBV29-1 and TRBJ2-3, with 12 positions matching TRBD2. J gave up 4 bases and V 7 bases, and 6 bases lay outside the gene matches. Looked up from germline, CDR1 is SQVTM and CDR2 is ANQGSEA. The CDR3 runs 14 residues.

This clone was counted only a few times. The chain employs TRBV19 and TRBJ1-1; D uncertain. Germline V CDR1 and CDR2: LNHDA, SQIVND (reference sequence). Trimming cost V 1 base and J 3 bases, with 6 bases left between them. The CDR3 contains 13 residues. Here the CDR3 DNA reads TGTGCCAGTAGTATAGCGCGGTACACTGAAGCTTTCTTT. Translating it yields CASSIARYTEAFF. The variable domain in full, with the rest retrieved from reference TRBV19 and TRBJ1-1, is DGGITQSPKYLFRKEGQNVTLSCEQNLNHDAMYWYRQDPGQGLRLIYYSQIVNDFQKGDIAEGYSVSREKKESFPLTVTSAQKNPTAFYLCASSIARYTEAFFGQGTRLTVV.

This chain connects TRBV7-2 to TRBJ1-1, with 7 bases identical to TRBD1. The CDR3 is made up of 14 amino acids. From germline, CDR1 is SGHTA and CDR2 FQGNSA. V was pared by 3 bases and J by 4 bases, with 5 bases of the junction left unmatched. The CDR3 bases are TGTGCCAGCAGCTTTAGACAGGGAGCCACTGAAGCTTTCTTT. Amino acids: CASSFRQGATEAFF.

The chain joins TRBV19 to TRBJ2-7; no reliable D call. CDR1 is LNHDA, CDR2 SQIVND, per germline (reference sequence). Trimming took off 3 bases at V and 1 base at J, with 19 bases between the two ends. CDR3 size: 17 residues. CDR3 bases: TGTGCCAGTAGTATTGGTGCGCGGCCCCTGATATCCTACGAGCAGTACTTC. It specifies CASSIGARPLISYEQYF.

The rearrangement uses TRBV10-1 and TRBJ2-3; 8 bases match TRBD2. In germline, CDR1 is WNHNN, CDR2 SYGVQD (reference sequence). Trimming took 0 bases from V and 3 from J; bases not matched to a gene: 5. This CDR3 is built from 16 residues. The CDR3 is CASSESTGGLTDTQYF. CDR3 sequence (DNA): TGCGCCAGCAGTGAGTCGACGGGGGGGTTGACAGATACGCAGTATTTT.

The rearrangement joins TRBV7-2 to TRBJ2-1; D is perhaps TRBD2 (5 bases). V shed 1 base and J shed 1 base, with 11 bases lying between them. The CDR3 contains 16 residues. The germline gives CDR1 SGHTA, CDR2 FQGNSA. In DNA, the CDR3 is TGTGCCAGCAGCTTAGACGGCGGGTCTTCCTACAATGAGCAGTTCTTC. Translated, it gives CASSLDGGSSYNEQFF.

The CDR3 is CASRSGTFSNQPQHF. CDR3 DNA: TGTGCCAGCAGATCCGGGACATTTAGCAATCAGCCCCAGCATTTT. The chain employs TRBV5-8 and TRBJ1-5; D is perhaps TRBD1 (6 bases). Germline CDR1 SGHTS, CDR2 YDEGEE. The CDR3 length is 15 residues. V lost 5 bases, J lost 0 bases, and 12 bases lay in between.

The CDR3 loop reads CASSLVSANTEAFF. The DNA of the CDR3 is TGTGCCAGCAGCTTAGTCAGCGCTAACACTGAAGCTTTCTTT. The V call is TRBV7-8, the J call TRBJ1-1; D is ambiguous. The V end was cut by 1 base, the J end by 2 bases, with 8 bases between. CDR1 is SGHVS and CDR2 is FQNEAQ in the germline V gene. The CDR3 has 14 residues. The full variable domain, with the rest looked up from reference TRBV7-8 and TRBJ1-1, is GAGVSQSPRYKVAKRGQDVALRCDPISGHVSLFWYQQALGQGPEFLTYFQNEAQLDKSGLPSDRFFAERPEGSVSTLKIQRTQQEDSAVYLCASSLVSANTEAFFGQGTRLTVV.

The chain carries TRBV5-4 and TRBJ1-6; D remains unclear. The length of the CDR3 is 14 residues. Germline V gene sequence: CDR1 SGHNT, CDR2 YYREEE (reference sequence). V lost 4 bases to trimming and J lost 7 bases, with 12 bases between them. The CDR3 nucleotides read TGTGCCAGCAGCGCGGACCGGGGAAATTCACCCCTCCACTTT. This sequence encodes CASSADRGNSPLHF.

J is TRBJ2-7 and V is TRBV5-6; 11 bases are a match to TRBD2. CDR1 is SGHDT, CDR2 YYEEEE, per germline. V trimming: 2 bases; J trimming: 7 bases; junction bases outside the gene matches: 14. CDR3 length equals 17 residues. The chain's CDR3 is CASSFSLAGGPAREQYF. CDR3 nucleotides: TGTGCCAGCAGCTTTTCCCTAGCGGGGGGCCCGGCGCGGGAGCAGTACTTC.

V gene TRBV28 combines with J gene TRBJ2-7; D is unresolved. This CDR3 comprises 13 residues. V lost 0 bases and J lost 5, with 8 bases in between. Germline V gene lookup returns CDR1 MDHEN and CDR2 SYDVKM. CDR3 bases: TGTGCCAGCAGTTTATGGAGCCGGGACGAGCAGTACTTC. This codes for CASSLWSRDEQYF.

In this sample, this clone turned up a few times. The rearrangement uses TRBV5-4 and TRBJ2-2; 7 nucleotides match TRBD1. The CDR3 loop spans 15 amino acids. J was trimmed by 4 bases and V by 0 bases; bases with no gene match: 3. CDR1 and CDR2 (germline): SGHNT, YYREEE (reference sequence). CDR3 sequence: CASSLAAGGTGELFF. CDR3 sequence (DNA): TGTGCCAGCAGCTTGGCGGCAGGGGGCACCGGGGAGCTGTTTTTT.

This clone has a single count. The chain joins TRBV7-2 to TRBJ2-1; 12 positions match TRBD2. J lost 7 bases, V lost 5 bases, and 9 bases had no gene match. This CDR3 spans 16 amino acids. Looked up from germline, CDR1 is SGHTA and CDR2 is FQGNSA. CDR3 nucleotide sequence: TGTGCCAGCAGCACCTCTAGCGGGGGGGCCCTTAATGAGCAGTTCTTC. Amino acid sequence: CASSTSSGGALNEQFF.

The chain has TRBV7-9 and TRBJ1-6, with TRBD1 matching over 8 bases. Germline lookup yields CDR1 SEHNR and CDR2 FQNEAQ (reference sequence). There are 16 residues in the CDR3. V was pared by 5 bases and J by 7 bases, with 10 bases of the junction left unmatched. The CDR3 here is CASSVTGTGSNSPLHF. CDR3 sequence (DNA): TGTGCCAGCAGCGTGACCGGGACAGGTTCGAATTCACCCCTCCACTTT.